This TCR beta chain is from a study of T cell responses to AZD1222 COVID-19 vaccine. Study-level points and caveats: Just a handful of AZD1222 recipients were seropositive at baseline. There were vaccine-associated CD4 TCRs across spike, dominant at 160-218 and 743-854. Nearly half of the spike-specific TCRs reportedly recognize variant regions that carry no mutations. Donors were chiefly white British, with a greater number of females, and clonal diversity was perhaps underestimated.

With 7 bases removed from V and 7 bases from J, the gap between germline ends came to 16 bases. The CDR3 totals 13 residues. Germline V CDR1 and CDR2: WSHSY, SAAADI. Produced via immunoSEQ multiplex PCR; TCRdb's table is partial and in-frame only. Among 150,000 to 200,000 clones listed, roughly 90% were seen once. Comments on this clone: Its antigen is as yet unknown.

The starting material was peripheral blood, obtained 28 days after the second AZD1222 dose. This rearrangement joins TRBV10-2 to TRBJ1-1; D possibly corresponds to TRBD1 (6 bases). This clonotype originated in an adult who received the AZD1222 COVID-19 vaccine. This CDR3 is CASIPDSSNEAFF. DNA for the CDR3: TGCGCCAGCATTCCGGACAGCTCTAATGAAGCTTTCTTT.